This entry lists 11 T cell receptor beta chains sequenced from one sample in a study of OX40 agonist ivuxolimab in advanced cancers. The table came from immunoSEQ multiplex PCR; TCRdb's copy has only in-frame clones and leaves some out. The repertoire includes around 120,000 clones, 85% to 90% of them detected once, and more than 0.45% sits in the top ten. The sample here was CD4+ or CD8+ T cells sorted from blood, taken in a trial of the OX40 agonist ivuxolimab. These receptor sequences come from an adult with an advanced solid tumor such as melanoma, head and neck, liver or kidney cancer.

The chain employs TRBV6-5 and TRBJ1-6, with 7 bases fitting TRBD1. The CDR3 is 14 residues long. V shed 4 bases, J shed 10 bases, and the junction held 7 bases outside the gene matches. The germline V gene encodes CDR1 MNHEY and CDR2 SVGAGI. The CDR3 region is CASSSGQIRSPLHF. Here the CDR3 DNA reads TGTGCCAGCAGTTCGGGACAGATCAGGTCACCCCTCCACTTT.

The chain has TRBV7-6 and TRBJ1-5; a possible D gene is TRBD1 (6 bases). V was clipped by 1 base and J by 1 base, with 11 bases between them. Per germline, CDR1 SGHVS and CDR2 FNYEAQ. This CDR3 spans 16 amino acids. CDR3 loop: CASSLEGGSSNQPQHF. For the CDR3, the DNA is TGTGCCAGCAGCTTAGAAGGGGGGTCGAGCAATCAGCCCCAGCATTTT.

This clone has only one observation. The rearrangement links TRBV7-8 to TRBJ1-1; D might be TRBD1 (5 bases). V was clipped by 5 bases and J by 4 bases, with 8 bases between them. Germline V gene sequence: CDR1 SGHVS, CDR2 FQNEAQ. The CDR3 is 12 residues long. For the CDR3, the DNA is TGTGCCAGCAGCAAGGGGAGCACTGAAGCTTTCTTT. Its translation is CASSKGSTEAFF.

The chain has TRBV7-6 and TRBJ1-5; 9 bases line up with TRBD1. Germline CDR1 is SGHVS and CDR2 is FNYEAQ. The ends lost 5 bases at V and 4 bases at J; junction bases unmatched: 6. The CDR3 has 15 amino acids. The CDR3 reads CASSQGQGRNQPQHF. CDR3 bases: TGTGCCAGCAGCCAGGGACAGGGAAGAAATCAGCCCCAGCATTTT.

The V and J genes are TRBV14 and TRBJ1-1, with D unresolved. Germline values: CDR1 SGHDN, CDR2 FVKESK. V was shortened by 5 bases and J by 6 bases, with 13 bases between the two germline ends. The CDR3 contains 13 residues. CDR3 DNA: TGTGCCAGCAGCAGAACACCTGGGGCTGAAGCTTTCTTT. It encodes CASSRTPGAEAFF. Variable domain in full (rest from reference TRBV14 and TRBJ1-1): EAGVTQFPSHSVIEKGQTVTLRCDPISGHDNLYWYRRVMGKEIKFLLHFVKESKQDESGMPNNRFLAERTGGTYSTLKVQPAELEDSGVYFCASSRTPGAEAFFGQGTRLTVV.

The chain uses TRBV7-2 and TRBJ2-2; TRBD2 aligns across 14 bases. CDR1 SGHTA and CDR2 FQGNSA come from the germline V gene. CDR3 length: 19 residues. V gave up 5 bases and J gave up 4 bases; unmatched junction bases: 12. The CDR3 sequence: CASSAATSGGGRGTGELFF. DNA for the CDR3: TGTGCCAGCAGCGCCGCGACTAGCGGGGGGGGACGCGGCACCGGGGAGCTGTTTTTT.

The chain combines TRBV7-4 with TRBJ2-5; D is perhaps TRBD1 (5 bases). Germline-derived CDR1 and CDR2 are SGHVT and SQSDAQ. The CDR3 extends over 13 amino acids. V was shortened by 2 bases and J by 5 bases, with 9 bases between the two germline ends. Written as DNA, the CDR3 is TGTGCCAGCAGCTTACCTCCAGGGGAGACCCAGTACTTC. Its translation is CASSLPPGETQYF.

The CDR3 DNA is TGTGCCAGCAGCTTAATGGACGTGACGGGGGTTTACAATGAGCAGTTCTTC. This translates into CASSLMDVTGVYNEQFF. The V call is TRBV7-6, the J call TRBJ2-1; D is perhaps TRBD2 (6 bases). Germline lookup yields CDR1 SGHVS and CDR2 FNYEAQ. This CDR3 contains 17 residues. Trimming removed 2 bases from V and 4 bases from J, with 18 bases in between.

The V call is TRBV11-1, the J call TRBJ1-1, with 7 bases lining up with TRBD1. Germline trimming cut 9 bases from V and 3 bases from J; bases unmatched to any gene: 13. This CDR3 contains 15 residues. From germline, CDR1 is SGHAT and CDR2 FQDESV (reference sequence). Here the CDR3 DNA reads TGTGCCAGTACCGGACAGGCCACAAGAGACACTGAAGCTTTCTTT. Protein product: CASTGQATRDTEAFF.

The rearrangement joins TRBV27 to TRBJ2-2; 8 nucleotides agree with TRBD2. This CDR3 has 17 residues. After removal of 3 bases from V and 0 bases from J, the junction contained 6 bases not matched to a gene. The germline V gene encodes CDR1 MNHEY and CDR2 SMNVEV (reference sequence). The CDR3 is CASSFPRGGANTGELFF. The CDR3 bases are TGTGCCAGCAGTTTCCCTCGGGGGGGGGCGAACACCGGGGAGCTGTTTTTT.

The rearrangement joins TRBV11-2 to TRBJ2-7, with a possible D match to TRBD1 (6 bases). Germline CDR1 reads SGHAT; CDR2 reads FQNNGV. V shed 1 base and J shed 4 bases, with 17 bases lying between them. The length of the CDR3 is 16 residues. The CDR3 spells CASSLVGTRGKYEQYF. For the CDR3, the DNA is TGTGCCAGCAGCTTAGTAGGGACCAGGGGAAAATACGAGCAGTACTTC.